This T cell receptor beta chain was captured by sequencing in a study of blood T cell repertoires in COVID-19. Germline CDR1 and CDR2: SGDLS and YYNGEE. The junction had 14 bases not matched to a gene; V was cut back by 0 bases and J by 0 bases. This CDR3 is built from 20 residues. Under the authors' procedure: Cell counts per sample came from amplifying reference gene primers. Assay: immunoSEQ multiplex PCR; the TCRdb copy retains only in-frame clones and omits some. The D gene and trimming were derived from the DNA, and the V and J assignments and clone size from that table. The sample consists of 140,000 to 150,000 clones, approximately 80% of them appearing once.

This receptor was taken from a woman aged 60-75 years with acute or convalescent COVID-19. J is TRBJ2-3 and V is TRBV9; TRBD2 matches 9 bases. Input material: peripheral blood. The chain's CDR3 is CASSVGRASGDTNSTDTQYF. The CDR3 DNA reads TGTGCCAGCAGCGTAGGAAGAGCTAGCGGGGATACCAACAGCACAGATACGCAGTATTTT.